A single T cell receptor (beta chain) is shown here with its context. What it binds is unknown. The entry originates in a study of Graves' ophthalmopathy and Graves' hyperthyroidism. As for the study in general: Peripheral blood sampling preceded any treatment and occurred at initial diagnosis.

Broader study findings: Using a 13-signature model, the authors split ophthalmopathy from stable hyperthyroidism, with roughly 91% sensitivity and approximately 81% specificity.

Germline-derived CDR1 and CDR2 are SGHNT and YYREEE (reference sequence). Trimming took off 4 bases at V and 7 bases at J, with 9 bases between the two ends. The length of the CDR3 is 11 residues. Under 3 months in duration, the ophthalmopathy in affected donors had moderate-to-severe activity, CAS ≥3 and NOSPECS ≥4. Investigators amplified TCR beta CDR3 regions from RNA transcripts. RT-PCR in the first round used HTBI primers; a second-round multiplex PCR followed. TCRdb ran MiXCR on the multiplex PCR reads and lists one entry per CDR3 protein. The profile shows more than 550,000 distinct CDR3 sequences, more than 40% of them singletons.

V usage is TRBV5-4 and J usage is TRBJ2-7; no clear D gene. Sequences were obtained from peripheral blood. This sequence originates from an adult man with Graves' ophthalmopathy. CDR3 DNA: TGTGCCAGCAGCATGTCCGGGGAGCAGTACTTC. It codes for CASSMSGEQYF. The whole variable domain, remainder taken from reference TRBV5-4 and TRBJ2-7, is ETGVTQSPTHLIKTRGQQVTLRCSSQSGHNTVSWYQQALGQGPQFIFQYYREEENGRGNFPPRFSGLQFPNYSSELNVNALELDDSALYLCASSMSGEQYFGPGTRLTVT.